This entry concerns a single TCR beta chain. V trimming: 3 bases; J trimming: 8 bases; junction bases outside the gene matches: 9. CDR1 is LNHNV and CDR2 is YYDKDF in the germline V gene (reference sequence). The CDR3 totals 16 residues. Repertoires were generated with immunoSEQ multiplex PCR, while TCRdb's copy carries only in-frame clones and drops some. The profile shows around 97,000 clones, roughly nine tenths of them singletons. This record belongs to a study of OX40 agonist ivuxolimab in advanced cancers. For the study at large: Ivuxolimab, which is an agonistic anti-OX40 (CD134) antibody, was administered to the patients.

Blood samples were obtained at baseline, cycle 4 day 1, and cycle 7 day 1. This clonotype was sampled from an adult with an advanced solid tumor such as melanoma, head and neck, liver or kidney cancer. This specimen consisted of CD4+ or CD8+ T cells sorted from blood, obtained in a trial of the OX40 agonist ivuxolimab. This sequence joins TRBV15 and TRBJ2-1, with 11 bases lining up with TRBD2. The CDR3 DNA reads TGTGCCACCAGCAGGTCTAGCGGGGGGCCCGACGATGAGCAGTTCTTC. Its translation is CATSRSSGGPDDEQFF.